This T cell receptor (beta chain) was sequenced for a study of long-term antiretroviral therapy in people with HIV. Study findings and constraints: An increase in diversity followed ART, yet levels stayed below transplant donor controls.

This was the immunoSEQ v3.0 assay at survey level. Using immunoSEQ multiplex PCR, the repertoire was profiled, and TCRdb retains in-frame clones only, with some absent. Of just under 20,000 clones in the sample, roughly 90% were seen once. The CDR3 sequence is 14 residues long. Germline assignment: CDR1 MNHNY and CDR2 SVGAGI (reference sequence). Trimming took off 2 bases at V and 0 bases at J, with 5 bases between the two ends. A word on this clone: As yet, its antigen is unknown.

The chain recombines TRBV6-6 with TRBJ1-5; maybe TRBD1 (5 bases). Sample: unsorted PBMCs, taken 2.1 years after starting antiretroviral therapy. This receptor was identified in a man in his late teens or twenties with HIV. The CDR3 region is CASSYQGSNQPQHF. The CDR3 nucleotides are TGTGCCAGCAGTTACCAGGGTAGCAATCAGCCCCAGCATTTT.